A single sample is the source of the 9 T cell receptor beta chains below, sequenced in a study of spatial heterogeneity in lung cancer (dated by TCRdb to about 2019). The library was prepared using 5' RACE. The listed sequencing device is NextSeq 500. TCRdb reran the public reads through fastp at Q25 and MiXCR, keeping productive beta chains. Rows are unified per CDR3 protein, each entry keeping the most common DNA and genes. The sample records fewer than 7,500 distinct CDR3 sequences, under 25% of which are singletons. The ten top clones hold roughly 18% of the sample. The sample's time point label, decoded: sample taken at primary tumor resection. Whole RNA extracted from tumor and nontumor lung tissue, or from cryopreserved PBMC samples, was used for TCR sequencing without cell sorting. Sequencing was performed on PBMCs, taken at surgery. The receptors shown here come from a female donor with early-stage non-small cell lung cancer.

By sample fraction, this clonotype is medium-sized. The chain couples TRBV19 to TRBJ2-1, with a tentative D call TRBD1 (6 bases). Germline V CDR1 and CDR2: LNHDA, SQIVND (reference sequence). This CDR3 region has 14 residues. V lost 7 bases to trimming and J lost 6 bases, with 16 bases between them. The CDR3 sequence is CASTNQGTRNEQFF. The CDR3 nucleotides read TGTGCCAGTACCAATCAGGGGACCCGCAATGAGCAGTTCTTC. The variable domain in full, completed from reference TRBV19 and TRBJ2-1, reads DGGITQSPKYLFRKEGQNVTLSCEQNLNHDAMYWYRQDPGQGLRLIYYSQIVNDFQKGDIAEGYSVSREKKESFPLTVTSAQKNPTAFYLCASTNQGTRNEQFFGPGTRLTVL.

The chain has TRBV20-1 and TRBJ1-2, with TRBD1 matching 9 bases. Trimming removed 6 bases from V and 5 bases from J; junction bases left unmatched: 7. The germline V gene has CDR1 DFQATT and CDR2 SNEGSKA (reference sequence). CDR3 length: 13 residues. This CDR3 is CSAGDRVGYGYTF. The CDR3 nucleotides are TGCAGTGCAGGGGACAGGGTCGGGTATGGCTACACCTTC.

This clonotype was counted at least ten times. V usage is TRBV20-1 and J usage is TRBJ2-1, with 9 bases that match TRBD2. Trimming cost V 0 bases and J 8 bases; bases outside gene matches: 5. This CDR3 region has 14 residues. CDR1 is DFQATT, CDR2 SNEGSKA, per germline (reference sequence). The CDR3 DNA is TGCAGTGCTAGAGATTTCGCGGGAGGGGATGAGCAGTTCTTC. Its translation: CSARDFAGGDEQFF.

The rearrangement links TRBV6-2 or TRBV6-3 to TRBJ2-5, with D possibly being TRBD1 (6 bases). V was shortened by 5 bases and J by 2 bases, with 15 bases between the two germline ends. This CDR3 contains 15 residues. Germline V lookup: CDR1 MNHEY, CDR2 SVGEGT. CDR3 loop: CASSPPGQVQETQYF. CDR3 in DNA: TGTGCCAGCAGTCCTCCGGGACAAGTACAAGAGACCCAGTACTTC.

Ten or more counts support this clonotype. This sequence joins TRBV20-1 and TRBJ1-5, with TRBD1 matching 7 bases. The V gene's germline CDR1 is DFQATT and CDR2 SNEGSKA (reference sequence). Losses at the gene ends were 6 bases for V and 2 bases for J; bases not matched to a gene: 4. The CDR3 runs 13 residues. The CDR3 coding sequence is TGCAGTGCCCTTGACAGGGGCAATCAGCCCCAGCATTTT. The encoded protein is CSALDRGNQPQHF.

This clonotype was seen more than once but under ten times. This sequence joins TRBV10-3 and TRBJ2-7; 7 positions match TRBD2. CDR3 length: 15 amino acids. With V trimmed by 1 base and J by 5 bases, 8 bases remained unmatched. Germline loops: CDR1 ENHRY, CDR2 SYGVKD. This CDR3 reads CAISEFVGEGDEQYF. Written as DNA, the CDR3 is TGTGCCATCAGTGAGTTCGTGGGGGAGGGCGACGAGCAGTACTTC.

The chain recombines TRBV20-1 with TRBJ2-7; TRBD1 aligns across 7 bases. J gave up 6 bases and V 0 bases, and 8 bases lay outside the gene matches. The germline V gene encodes CDR1 DFQATT and CDR2 SNEGSKA (reference sequence). The CDR3 length is 14 residues. Here the CDR3 DNA reads TGCAGTGCTAGAGAAGGGACAGCCTTTATCGAGCAGTACTTC. Its translation: CSAREGTAFIEQYF.

The chain combines TRBV2 with TRBJ2-3; 12 nucleotides match TRBD2. The V gene's germline CDR1 is SNHLY and CDR2 FYNNEI. CDR3 length: 13 residues. J gave up 10 bases and V 6 bases, and 5 bases lay outside the gene matches. The CDR3 is CASRPTSGGAQYF. The CDR3 DNA reads TGTGCCAGCAGACCGACTAGCGGGGGAGCGCAGTATTTT.

This clonotype is classed as medium-sized. The chain is built from TRBV2 and TRBJ2-3; D assignment may be TRBD1 or TRBD2 (5 bases each). The V end lost 2 bases, the J end lost 2 bases, and 17 bases lay between the germline ends. Looked up from germline, CDR1 is SNHLY and CDR2 is FYNNEI. CDR3 length: 17 amino acids. The CDR3 reads CASSELPRGSVTDTQYF. The CDR3 nucleotides are TGTGCCAGCAGTGAACTCCCACGGGGCAGCGTCACAGATACGCAGTATTTT.